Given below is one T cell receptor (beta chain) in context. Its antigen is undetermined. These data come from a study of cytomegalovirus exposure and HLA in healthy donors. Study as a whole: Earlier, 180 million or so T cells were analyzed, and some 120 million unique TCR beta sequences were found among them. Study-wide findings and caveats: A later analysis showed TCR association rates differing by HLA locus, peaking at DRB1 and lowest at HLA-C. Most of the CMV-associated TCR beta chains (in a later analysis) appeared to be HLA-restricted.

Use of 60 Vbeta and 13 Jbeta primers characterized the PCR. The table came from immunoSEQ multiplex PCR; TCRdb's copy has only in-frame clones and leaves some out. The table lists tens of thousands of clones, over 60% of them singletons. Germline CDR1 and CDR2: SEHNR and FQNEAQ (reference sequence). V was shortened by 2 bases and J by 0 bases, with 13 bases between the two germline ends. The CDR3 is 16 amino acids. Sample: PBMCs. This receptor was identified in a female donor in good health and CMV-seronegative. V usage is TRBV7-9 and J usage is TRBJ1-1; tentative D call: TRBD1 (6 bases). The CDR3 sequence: CASSLTGGLMNTEAFF. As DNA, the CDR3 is TGTGCCAGCAGCTTAACGGGGGGGCTGATGAACACTGAAGCTTTCTTT.